The 7 T cell receptor beta chains reported below all come from one sample, sequenced in a study of read filtering for tumor transcriptome and immune sequencing. From around 0.4 ug of RNA, a library with molecular barcoded alpha/delta and beta/gamma adaptors was made. One entry per CDR3 protein, called by TCRdb with MiXCR from the reads. The sample has some 43,000 distinct CDR3 sequences; around 15% are singletons. Sample: a population of CD138-negative cells sorted from bone marrow. The receptors were sampled from a donor aged 40 or older with multiple myeloma.

This clonotype was detected ten times or more. The chain links TRBV20-1 to TRBJ2-5; D may match TRBD1 or TRBD2 (5 bases each). The CDR3 extends over 11 amino acids. Deletions cut 7 bases from V and 5 bases from J, with 11 bases between. Germline V lookup: CDR1 DFQATT, CDR2 SNEGSKA (reference sequence). CDR3 residues: CSDQGGETQYF. Written as DNA, the CDR3 is TGCAGTGACCAGGGCGGGGAGACCCAGTACTTC.

This clonotype occurred a few times. This chain uses TRBV20-1 with TRBJ2-3; D call uncertain. Between the trimmed V and J ends, which lost 0 bases and 2 bases, there was a span of 21 bases. Per the germline V gene, CDR1 is DFQATT and CDR2 is SNEGSKA (reference sequence). The CDR3 is made up of 18 amino acids. The DNA of the CDR3 is TGCAGTGCTAGAGATCAAGGTCGCCCGTTAAGGTCCACAGATACGCAGTATTTT. Translation gives CSARDQGRPLRSTDTQYF.

This clonotype occurred many times. The chain couples TRBV5-1 to TRBJ1-1, with unresolved D. Germline CDR1 reads SGHRS; CDR2 reads YFSETQ. Trimming took 4 bases from V and 7 from J, leaving 14 bases between them. The CDR3 covers 13 residues. The CDR3 nucleotides are TGCGCCAGCAGCCGATCGGCCGCTGGTGAAGCTTTCTTT. This codes for CASSRSAAGEAFF.

The table lists this clonotype with many counts. This chain connects TRBV20-1 to TRBJ1-1; 8 bases map to TRBD1. The CDR3 length is 12 residues. Germline CDR1 is DFQATT and CDR2 is SNEGSKA (reference sequence). The V gene end was trimmed by 3 bases and the J gene end by 5 bases; junction bases not matched to a gene: 2. CDR3 amino acids: CSARDRETEAFF. CDR3 bases: TGCAGTGCTAGGGACAGGGAGACTGAAGCTTTCTTT.

This clonotype was seen at least ten times. This chain connects TRBV7-2 to TRBJ1-4; 8 nucleotides agree with TRBD1. V dropped 4 bases and J dropped 4; count of bases not matched to a gene: 5. CDR3 size: 15 residues. Germline V lookup: CDR1 SGHTA, CDR2 FQGNSA. The chain's CDR3 is CASSYQGAGNEKLFF. CDR3 in DNA: TGTGCCAGCAGCTACCAGGGGGCGGGTAATGAAAAACTGTTTTTT. The complete variable domain, with remaining parts taken from reference TRBV7-2 and TRBJ1-4, reads GAGVSQSPSNKVTEKGKDVELRCDPISGHTALYWYRQSLGQGLEFLIYFQGNSAPDKSGLPSDRFSAERTGGSVSTLTIQRTQQEDSAVYLCASSYQGAGNEKLFFGSGTQLSVL.

The sample holds many counts of this clonotype. CDR3 amino acids: CASSPEGDLNEQFF. The CDR3 coding sequence is TGTGCCAGCAGCCCAGAGGGGGACCTCAATGAGCAGTTCTTC. J is TRBJ2-1 and V is TRBV9; a possible D gene is TRBD1 (6 bases). Germline V gene data show CDR1 as SGDLS and CDR2 as YYNGEE. With 4 bases removed from V and 6 bases from J, the gap between germline ends came to 14 bases. The CDR3 totals 14 residues.

This clonotype was recorded many times. The rearrangement links TRBV3-1 to TRBJ2-1; the D gene is possibly TRBD2 (5 bases). Trimming pared 1 base from V and 5 bases from J, leaving 15 bases between. The CDR3 extends over 16 amino acids. Germline loops: CDR1 LGHDT, CDR2 YNNKEL (reference sequence). This chain's CDR3 is CASSQVGGPPNNEQFF. In nucleotides, the CDR3 is TGTGCCAGCAGCCAAGTTGGCGGGCCCCCTAACAATGAGCAGTTCTTC.